This T cell receptor beta chain emerged from a study of neoadjuvant anti-PD-1 for oral cavity cancer. Study details: Before surgery, most patients got three to four biweekly 3 mg/kg nivolumab doses. Non-progressing patients received a fourth nivolumab dose near day 43, then surgery on days 50-56. Points from the study as a whole: Only a few patients per response group were TCR-analyzed; validation needed.

This clone was seen only once. Its specificity is not known. Time point of the sample: after neoadjuvant nivolumab, at surgical resection. The CDR3 contains 12 residues. V was pared by 2 bases and J by 2 bases, with 3 bases between. Germline CDR1 MGHRA, CDR2 YSYEKL. Measured with immunoSEQ multiplex PCR; TCRdb has only the in-frame clones, and not every one. The sample contains around 9,100 clones, around three fifths of which appear only once. This receptor was obtained from a person between 40 and 85 years old with oral cavity squamous cell carcinoma. The chain joins TRBV4-1 to TRBJ2-5, with D unresolved. The sample was PBMCs, taken after nivolumab (anti-PD-1) treatment. This chain's CDR3 is CASSQQQETQYF. The CDR3 DNA sequence: TGCGCCAGCAGCCAACAACAAGAGACCCAGTACTTC.